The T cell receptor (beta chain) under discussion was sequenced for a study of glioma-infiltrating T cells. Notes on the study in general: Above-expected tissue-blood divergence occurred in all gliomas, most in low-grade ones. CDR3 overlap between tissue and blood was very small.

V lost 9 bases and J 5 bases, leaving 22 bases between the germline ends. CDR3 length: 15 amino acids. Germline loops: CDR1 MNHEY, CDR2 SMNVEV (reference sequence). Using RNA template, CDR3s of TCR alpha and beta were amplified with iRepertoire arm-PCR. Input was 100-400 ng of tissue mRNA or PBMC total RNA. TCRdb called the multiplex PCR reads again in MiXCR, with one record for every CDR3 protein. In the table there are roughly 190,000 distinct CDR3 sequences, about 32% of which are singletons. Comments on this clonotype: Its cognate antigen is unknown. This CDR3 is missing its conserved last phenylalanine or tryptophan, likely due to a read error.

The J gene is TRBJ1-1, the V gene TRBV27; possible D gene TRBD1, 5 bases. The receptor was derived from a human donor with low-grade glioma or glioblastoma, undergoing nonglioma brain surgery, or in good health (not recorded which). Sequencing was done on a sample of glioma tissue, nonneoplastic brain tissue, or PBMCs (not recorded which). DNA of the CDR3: TGTGCCAGTCGGGGGGTCTACACCATCGGGACTGAAGCTTTCTCC. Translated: CASRGVYTIGTEAFS.